The 9 T cell receptor beta chains reported below all come from one sample, sequenced in a study of shared T cell receptors in the human thymus. Clones were read by immunoSEQ multiplex PCR, and TCRdb kept only the in-frame ones, dropping some. The repertoire holds hundreds of thousands of clones, with over 75% as singletons. The same sample was also used in a study of human thymus T cells.

The sequenced material came from thymocytes. These receptors were taken from a boy under two years old with a congenital heart defect.

The chain links TRBV30 to TRBJ1-5; 10 nucleotides line up with TRBD1. Germline V CDR1 and CDR2: GTSNPN, SVGIG (reference sequence). This CDR3 is 17 amino acids long. V was clipped by 0 bases and J by 0 bases; unmatched bases: 5. CDR3 protein: CAWSVDRGLFSNQPQHF. The CDR3 region has the DNA TGTGCCTGGAGTGTAGACAGGGGGCTTTTTAGCAATCAGCCCCAGCATTTT.

The V gene is TRBV19, the J gene TRBJ1-3; D is undetermined. The germline CDR1 and CDR2 sequences are LNHDA and SQIVND (reference sequence). V lost 4 bases and J 0 bases, leaving 16 bases between the germline ends. The CDR3 has 17 amino acids. DNA of the CDR3: TGTGCCAGTAGTACCCACCTCCGCAGTCTCTCTGGAAACACCATATATTTT. Translating gives CASSTHLRSLSGNTIYF.

The chain combines TRBV28 with TRBJ2-7; possible D gene TRBD2, 6 bases. The V end lost 8 bases, the J end lost 2 bases, and 28 bases lay between the germline ends. The CDR3 contains 18 residues. Germline CDR1 and CDR2: MDHEN and SYDVKM. CDR3 loop: CASPRKKTLAEGTYEQYF. The CDR3 region has the DNA TGTGCCAGCCCTCGTAAAAAAACCTTAGCGGAGGGGACCTACGAGCAGTACTTC.

The rearrangement uses TRBV25-1 and TRBJ2-3; D is perhaps TRBD1 (6 bases). This CDR3 contains 12 residues. Germline CDR1 is MGHDK and CDR2 is SYGVNS. V lost 10 bases, J lost 4 bases, and 12 bases lay in between. The CDR3 reads CATARGADTQYF. DNA of the CDR3: TGTGCCACCGCCAGGGGAGCAGATACGCAGTATTTT.

The J gene is TRBJ2-4, the V gene TRBV6-5; D gene unclear. V dropped 6 bases and J dropped 8 bases, with 11 bases sitting between them. The CDR3 runs to 12 residues. Germline CDR1 is MNHEY and CDR2 is SVGAGI. DNA for the CDR3: TGTGCCAGCAGGGGCCGACGACACATTCAGTACTTC. Translation gives CASRGRRHIQYF.

The chain couples TRBV12-5 to TRBJ2-3; TRBD2 aligns across 14 bases. The CDR3 has 16 amino acids. V lost 5 bases to trimming and J lost 4 bases; unmatched junction nucleotides: 5. Germline V lookup: CDR1 LGHNT, CDR2 FRNRAP. The CDR3 sequence is CASGRTSGRSADTQYF. CDR3 in DNA: TGTGCTAGTGGTCGGACTAGCGGGAGGAGCGCAGATACGCAGTATTTT.

CDR3 sequence reads: CARSEGQGNLSGNTIYF. In nucleotides, the CDR3 is TGTGCCAGAAGCGAGGGACAGGGGAATCTCTCTGGAAACACCATATATTTT. The chain uses TRBV5-3 and TRBJ1-3; 10 bases line up with TRBD1. TRBV5-3 is an ORF, with its function uncertain. The length of the CDR3 is 17 residues. V lost 4 bases and J lost 0; bases outside the gene matches: 7.

This chain uses TRBV2 with TRBJ2-7; D possibly corresponds to TRBD1 (6 bases). This CDR3 region has 14 residues. Germline V gene sequence: CDR1 SNHLY, CDR2 FYNNEI. V dropped 10 bases and J dropped 3 bases, with 19 bases sitting between them. The CDR3 sequence: CATGPGHQLYEQYF. CDR3 nucleotides: TGTGCCACCGGGCCGGGACACCAACTCTACGAGCAGTACTTC.

This chain joins TRBV7-2 and TRBJ2-3; 15 nucleotides agree with TRBD2. Germline CDR1 SGHTA, CDR2 FQGNSA. V shed 4 bases and J 10 bases; nucleotides not matched to a gene: 15. The CDR3 spans 18 residues. CDR3 nucleotide sequence: TGTGCCAGCAGCTCAACCCCCCCCGGGACTAGCGGGGGGACATCGCAGTATTTT. It is translated as CASSSTPPGTSGGTSQYF.